This is a list of T cell receptor beta chains from one sample in a study of blood T cell repertoires in COVID-19. Generated by immunoSEQ multiplex PCR, the TCRdb table keeps only in-frame clones and is missing some. This sample has 250,000 to 350,000 clones; approximately 85% occur once, and the top ten carry approximately 4.2%. The sample taken for sequencing was PBMCs or T cells enriched from blood (not recorded which). The receptors stem from a woman aged 25-40 years who had recovered from COVID-19. Both conserved end residues are part of each CDR3. The order of the fields is CDR3 protein, CDR3 DNA, D gene, clone size, J gene, V gene, CDR3 length. The D gene is left open where the match is weak. Clone sizes are given selectively: once, few, many, or a class where the clone is expanded.

CDR3 protein: CASTEGNRLEYNEQFF
CDR3 DNA: TGTGCCAGCACGGAGGGCAATCGCCTTGAATACAATGAGCAGTTCTTC
D gene: -
clone size: -
J gene: TRBJ2-1
V gene: TRBV28
CDR3 length: 16

CDR3 protein: CASSLPGGETQYF
CDR3 DNA: TGCGCCAGCAGCCTCCCAGGGGGAGAGACCCAGTACTTC
D gene: TRBD1
clone size: -
J gene: TRBJ2-5
V gene: TRBV5-1
CDR3 length: 13

CDR3 protein: CASSFGGSNEKLFF
CDR3 DNA: TGCGCCAGCAGCTTCGGCGGATCGAATGAAAAACTGTTTTTT
D gene: -
clone size: -
J gene: TRBJ1-4
V gene: TRBV5-1
CDR3 length: 14

CDR3 protein: CASSPTSLESYEQYF
CDR3 DNA: TGTGCCAGCAGCCCCACATCACTAGAGTCCTACGAGCAGTACTTC
D gene: -
clone size: -
J gene: TRBJ2-7
V gene: TRBV28
CDR3 length: 15

CDR3 protein: CASSLTTSGTDTQYF
CDR3 DNA: TGTGCCAGCAGCCTCACTACCTCGGGCACAGATACGCAGTATTTT
D gene: -
clone size: once
J gene: TRBJ2-3
V gene: TRBV4-2
CDR3 length: 15

CDR3 protein: CASSQTGGSYEQYF
CDR3 DNA: TGTGCCAGCAGCCAAACCGGGGGCTCCTACGAGCAGTACTTC
D gene: -
clone size: once
J gene: TRBJ2-7
V gene: TRBV3-1/TRBV3-2
CDR3 length: 14

CDR3 protein: CASSLGRAYEQYF
CDR3 DNA: TGTGCCAGCAGCTTAGGGAGGGCCTACGAGCAGTACTTC
D gene: -
clone size: -
J gene: TRBJ2-7
V gene: TRBV7-9
CDR3 length: 13

CDR3 protein: CASSSVGGRNTQYF
CDR3 DNA: TGTGCCAGCAGCTCAGTAGGGGGCCGGAATACGCAGTATTTT
D gene: TRBD1
clone size: -
J gene: TRBJ2-3
V gene: TRBV7-9
CDR3 length: 14

CDR3 protein: CASSEALGGYTF
CDR3 DNA: TGTGCCAGCAGTGAAGCGCTCGGGGGCTACACCTTC
D gene: -
clone size: -
J gene: TRBJ1-2
V gene: TRBV2
CDR3 length: 12

CDR3 protein: CASSLPGEAETQYF
CDR3 DNA: TGTGCCAGCAGTTTACCGGGGGAGGCGGAGACCCAGTACTTC
D gene: -
clone size: -
J gene: TRBJ2-5
V gene: TRBV28
CDR3 length: 14

CDR3 protein: CASRAGGRGSDTQYF
CDR3 DNA: TGTGCCAGCAGGGCCGGGGGTAGAGGCTCAGATACGCAGTATTTT
D gene: -
clone size: once
J gene: TRBJ2-3
V gene: TRBV6-4
CDR3 length: 15

CDR3 protein: CASTPLTGLAGRTYEQYF
CDR3 DNA: TGTGCCAGCACCCCCCTTACGGGACTAGCGGGACGCACCTACGAGCAGTACTTC
D gene: TRBD2
clone size: -
J gene: TRBJ2-7
V gene: TRBV27
CDR3 length: 18

CDR3 protein: CASSSGGAAEAFF
CDR3 DNA: TGTGCCAGCAGCTCTGGGGGGGCCGCAGAAGCTTTCTTT
D gene: -
clone size: many
J gene: TRBJ1-1
V gene: TRBV7-2
CDR3 length: 13

CDR3 protein: CASSPEVGAWGYTF
CDR3 DNA: TGTGCCAGCAGCCCTGAAGTAGGGGCATGGGGCTACACCTTC
D gene: -
clone size: -
J gene: TRBJ1-2
V gene: TRBV5-5
CDR3 length: 14